This T cell receptor (beta chain) was sequenced during a study of CD8+ T cells in alopecia areata. Extracted RNA was reverse transcribed, and the resulting cDNA served as sequencing template. The table came from immunoSEQ multiplex PCR; TCRdb's copy has only in-frame clones and leaves some out. The data show hundreds of thousands of clones, nearly 60% seen once. Study outcomes and limitations: Many expanded lesional clones remained in scalp and blood on tofacitinib. Sequencing of scalp tissue also captures the resident alphabeta T cells of normal skin.

Treatment meaning: oral pan-JAK inhibitor, 5-10 mg twice daily. Sorting of CD4+ and CD8+ T cells was performed on PBMCs. Per the germline V gene, CDR1 is KGHSH and CDR2 is LQKENI. This CDR3 has 14 residues. V dropped 1 base and J dropped 0 bases, with 6 bases sitting between them. As for this clone: Its antigen is still unknown.

The sequence was collected from a human donor with alopecia areata. The sample was CD4+ T cells sorted from blood, taken at week 24, from a patient treated with tofacitinib. V is TRBV18 and J is TRBJ1-2; D is uncertain. The CDR3 bases are TGTGCCAGCTCACCACTGGCAGCTAACTATGGCTACACCTTC. Protein: CASSPLAANYGYTF.